This T cell receptor (beta chain) was documented in a study of neoadjuvant anti-PD-1 for oral cavity cancer. Looked up from germline, CDR1 is SEHNR and CDR2 is FQNEAQ (reference sequence). Trimming removed 2 bases at V and 1 base at J, with 23 bases between. This CDR3 region has 19 residues. PBMCs were not maintained or expanded in culture before analysis. Repertoires were generated with immunoSEQ multiplex PCR, while TCRdb's copy carries only in-frame clones and drops some. The table includes 15,000 to 20,000 clones, approximately 72% detected once. V gene TRBV7-9 combines with J gene TRBJ1-2; D might be TRBD1 (6 bases). The source of this sequence is a person aged 40 to 85 with oral cavity squamous cell carcinoma. This specimen consisted of PBMCs, obtained before nivolumab (anti-PD-1) treatment. The CDR3 region is CASSLSDLSRGRGNYGYTF. DNA of the CDR3: TGTGCCAGCAGCTTATCCGACCTTTCCCGGGGCAGGGGTAACTATGGCTACACCTTC.